This paragraph reports one T cell receptor (beta chain). As yet, its antigen is unknown. This sample stems from a study of Graves' ophthalmopathy and Graves' hyperthyroidism. Diagnoses were established from clinical symptoms, serum thyroxine, TRAb, thyroid ultrasound and orbital computed tomography. Unmatched junction bases numbered 14, after V lost 3 bases and J lost 8 bases. This CDR3 spans 15 amino acids. CDR1 SQVTM and CDR2 ANQGSEA come from the germline V gene. As the template, RNA transcripts were used to amplify TCR beta CDR3 regions. An opening RT-PCR round employed HTBI primers and preceded a second-round multiplex PCR. TCRdb reanalysed the multiplex PCR reads using MiXCR and keeps one entry per CDR3 protein. The sample lists hundreds of thousands of distinct CDR3 sequences; approximately 39% were seen once. Study observations and caveats: From stable hyperthyroidism, ophthalmopathy was separated by a 13-signature model with approximately 90% sensitivity and less than 82% specificity. Blood contained most expanded thyroid clonotypes exceeding 0.001 frequency.

The rearrangement joins TRBV29-1 to TRBJ1-2, with 8 bases matching TRBD1. The material sequenced was peripheral blood. The receptor was derived from an adult man with Graves' ophthalmopathy. CDR3: CSVDMPGGELRGYTF. The CDR3 coding sequence is TGCAGCGTTGATATGCCAGGGGGCGAACTGCGGGGCTACACCTTC.